This T cell receptor beta chain was identified during a study of cytomegalovirus exposure and HLA in healthy donors (dated by TCRdb to 2017 to 2019). General notes on the study: An earlier analysis of 587 of the donors reported 250 to 350 Gb of sequence data and approximately 110 million unique TCR beta sequences from some 180 million T cells. All discovery cohort repertoires had been generated using a single sequencing platform. Alongside the repertoire data, information on donor age, sex, ethnicity and CMV serostatus was compiled. The study used immunosequencing to profile the T cell repertoires of approximately 640 subjects and linked those repertoires to cytomegalovirus serostatus. Typing coverage varied by locus: about 620-640 donors for A, B, C, DRB1 and DQB1; more than 500 for DQA1; more than 600 for DPA1; 400 to 480 for DPB1. Approximately 300 gigabases of sequencing data and around 90 million unique TCR sequences made up an early release that covered approximately 650 HLA-typed donors. A later genetic analysis took genome-wide SNP genotypes for 398 of the 666 donors and used that subset as a discovery cohort. The study aimed to test whether cataloging public T cell receptors could reveal signatures of past pathogen exposure. To study patterns of TCR occurrence, a later analysis re-analyzed previously published TCR beta repertoires from 666 donors and added high-resolution HLA genotyping. Four or five DR-DQ haplotypes were treated as single units for association and clustering because of strong linkage in the cohort. To predict cytomegalovirus infection status, the study combined high-throughput TCR immunosequencing, statistical association of individual TCRs with disease status, and machine learning. In an earlier analysis of 587 of the donors, high-throughput TCR beta sequencing was used to judge whether each TCR beta V gene segment behaved as functional or pseudogenic. HLA typing covered class I and class II loci at four-digit resolution. Among roughly 400 genotyped donors of the cohort, an average of approximately 240,000 unique TCR beta nucleotide sequences was sequenced per donor, of which approximately 18% were non-productive. Among the approximately 400 genotyped donors, around 81% belonged to the genetic ancestry cluster associated with self-reported Caucasian donors. The later analysis used no new phenotypic data to find candidate immune exposures, relying instead on TCR beta sequences and their occurrence across donors. A separate validation cohort of roughly 120 different subjects was used in addition to the approximately 700-subject first cohort.

Compared with germline, V lacks 5 bases and J lacks 5 bases; bases without a gene match: 2. The CDR3 runs 13 residues from the cysteine to the phenylalanine. The only DNA kept is the CDR3, 39 bases in frame from the first base. From a lookup of the germline V gene, CDR1 and CDR2 are MDHEN and SYDVKM. The library was built by means of the immunoSEQ multiplex PCR assay. For the multiplex PCR, a mixture combining 60 forward primers for TCR Vbeta segments and 13 reverse primers for TCR Jbeta segments was used. The CDR3 region of rearranged TCR beta genes was amplified from genomic DNA with a multiplex PCR assay. On the Illumina HiSeq System, the amplified TCR beta libraries were sequenced as 87-base-pair reads. From the authors' description of their analysis: A later analysis counted tens of millions of unique TCR beta chains across the 670 or so repertoires, and 10 million to 12 million of these chains were shared by at least two donors. Raw reads were error-corrected and collapsed into unique sequences by a nearest-neighbor algorithm in which closely related sequences were merged to remove PCR and sequencing errors. CDR3 sequences were aligned to IMGT reference sequences to assign V, D and J gene segments. For a sequence to be retained, a match of at least six nucleotides to both a V gene segment and a J gene segment was required. Rearrangements were classified as productive when the CDR3 lacked stop codons and remained in frame with V and J, and all other rearrangements were classified as non-productive. Following IMGT convention, CDR3 was defined as the stretch from the second conserved V-encoded cysteine to the conserved J-encoded phenylalanine. The earlier analysis of about 640 of the donors excluded any sequence lacking an unambiguous match to a single V gene segment. An earlier analysis of fewer than 650 of the donors classified V segments as functional when productive rearrangements were above 56.7% and as segregating when the standard deviation between donors was above 5%. A statistical classification framework was developed to diagnose cytomegalovirus status using the catalog of TCR beta chain sequences. A later analysis assigned V and J genes by comparing TCR nucleotide sequences with IMGT/GENE-DB human TR gene sequences. The TCRdist pipeline was used in a later analysis to assign CDR3 sequences and most-parsimonious VDJ recombination scenarios. A later analysis defined each TCR beta chain by its CDR3 amino acid sequence plus V-gene family, and excluded reads lacking a unique V-gene family. In a later analysis, around 600 highly shared, low-generation-probability nucleotide sequences were removed to address suspected cross-contamination and a sequencing artifact. A later analysis calculated a clonal expansion index for each public chain from normalized within-repertoire ranks of inferred template counts. In a later analysis, generation probabilities were computed using a VDJ recombination model fitted to out-of-frame rearrangements, and the results were checked against IGoR. A later analysis scored TCR-TCR, TCR-HLA and TCR-CMV co-occurrence with hypergeometric tests, applying a repertoire-size bias correction to TCR pairs. In a later analysis, false discovery rates were estimated by permuting HLA or CMV assignments 20 times. In a later analysis, co-occurring TCRs were grouped with DBSCAN, and TCRdist sequence similarity was added when clustering was performed within HLA-allele-positive subsets. Repertoires with fewer than 30,000 or more than 120,000 public chains, plus five repertoires with anomalous nucleotide sharing, were excluded from co-occurrence clustering. What TCRdb holds here is the immuneACCESS table cut down to in-frame rearrangements. Part of the clones is not present; checked against another copy, under half of the missing clones reflect an unresolved V gene, and the others are unexplained. V, J and clone size are those of that table, while D and trimming were read from the DNA. The table for this sample lists more than 110,000 clones; roughly 79% of them were counted only once. The top ten clones comprise about 1.5% of the sample.

Details on this clone: Its antigen target is currently unknown. The sample holds no much larger clone one base away, and base qualities are not on file.

Overall study results and their limits: A further reported finding was that TCR beta sequences accurately predicted the HLA-A and HLA-B alleles for most subjects in the first cohort. In an earlier analysis of around 600 of the donors, most TCR beta V segments appeared in productive rearrangements about 87% or about 30% of the time, broadly matching IMGT annotations. A total of roughly 160 TCR beta chains were listed by the study as associated with cytomegalovirus. HLA typing was unavailable for some donors at each locus, so association tests used only the typed subset. According to a later analysis, most CMV-associated TCR beta chains appeared to be HLA-restricted, and the HLA associations seemed to be driven largely by CMV exposure. Linkage disequilibrium might explain the correlated functional status among segregating V segments, but an unknown experimental factor could not be excluded. A few of the identified cytomegalovirus-associated TCR beta chains were confirmed in vitro to be specific for cytomegalovirus antigens. Most TCR sequences were seen in very few donors, while some public TCRs were found in many individuals. Compared with equally common non-associated chains, HLA-associated TCR beta chains in a later analysis were more clonally expanded and had lower generation probabilities. The classifier was reported to diagnose cytomegalovirus status with high specificity and sensitivity in both the original and validation cohorts. Approximately 16 rarely observed V segments, including chromosome 9 orphons, were excluded from the earlier analysis of some 590 of the donors because counts were too low. In this cohort, only TCR beta chains were sequenced, and detectable features were limited by the absence of alpha or paired-chain data. The presence/absence analyses assumed that sequencing depth was roughly uniform across donors, and that assumption may not be true. A later genetic analysis associated a missense DCLRE1C variant with V-gene and J-gene trimming of TCR beta chains, and an independent cohort replicated the association. A later analysis reported that several top co-occurrence clusters appeared linked to parvovirus B19, influenza, CMV and Epstein-Barr virus. For the cohort, immune exposure information was limited to CMV serostatus. Some IMGT-functional V segments, including TRBV6-2 and TRBV6-3, could not be told apart with the 87-base-pair reads, so those segments were excluded. When HLA alleles, especially DR and DQ, strongly co-occurred, attributing TCR associations to individual alleles was difficult. A later analysis found that TCR association rates varied across HLA loci, with DRB1 alleles showing the most associated TCRs and HLA-C alleles the fewest. The authors suggested that the approach could potentially be extended to other disease states and immunological phenotypes. At a false discovery rate of 0.05, a later analysis linked 16,951 TCR beta sequences to specific HLA alleles. A later genetic analysis reported fewer N-insertions in productive TCRs among donors in an Asian-associated ancestry cluster than the roughly 650-donor mean. A cluster of highly shared sequence variants was judged likely to represent a technical artifact of the sequencing pipeline.

The cohort comprised fewer than 700 healthy bone marrow donors. At the time of sampling, every cohort member was nominally healthy, though immune exposures that went unrecorded were likely present. The donor tested CMV seropositive and was one of the 289 seropositive cohort members. A peripheral blood sample was provided by each donor, and peripheral blood mononuclear cells were used for TCR beta sequencing. The Qiagen DNeasy Blood Extraction Kit was used to extract genomic DNA from the blood cell samples. The sequence links TRBV28 to TRBJ2-2; 7 central nucleotides agree with TRBD1. The specimen was PBMCs. The clonotype originates from a man aged 30-40 years in good health and CMV-seropositive. The sequence in DNA is TGTGCCAGCAGTCTACAGGGGACCGGGGAGCTGTTTTTT. It is translated as CASSLQGTGELFF.